The sequence of this T cell receptor beta chain was determined in a study of T cells in localized non-small cell lung cancer. Measured with immunoSEQ multiplex PCR; TCRdb has only the in-frame clones, and not every one. The sample carries about 48,000 clones, roughly 80% recorded once. V lost 1 base, J lost 9 bases, and 11 bases stayed unmatched. This CDR3 is built from 16 residues. The V gene's germline CDR1 is SGHVS and CDR2 FQNEAQ. The receptor was derived from a man between 40 and 70 years old with stage I squamous cell lung carcinoma. This chain uses TRBV7-8 with TRBJ2-1; 8 bases are shared with TRBD2. This specimen was peripheral blood, taken before any cancer treatment. This CDR3 reads CASSLVREGTGSEQFF. In DNA, the CDR3 is TGTGCCAGCAGCTTAGTTCGGGAGGGGACCGGGAGTGAGCAGTTCTTC.